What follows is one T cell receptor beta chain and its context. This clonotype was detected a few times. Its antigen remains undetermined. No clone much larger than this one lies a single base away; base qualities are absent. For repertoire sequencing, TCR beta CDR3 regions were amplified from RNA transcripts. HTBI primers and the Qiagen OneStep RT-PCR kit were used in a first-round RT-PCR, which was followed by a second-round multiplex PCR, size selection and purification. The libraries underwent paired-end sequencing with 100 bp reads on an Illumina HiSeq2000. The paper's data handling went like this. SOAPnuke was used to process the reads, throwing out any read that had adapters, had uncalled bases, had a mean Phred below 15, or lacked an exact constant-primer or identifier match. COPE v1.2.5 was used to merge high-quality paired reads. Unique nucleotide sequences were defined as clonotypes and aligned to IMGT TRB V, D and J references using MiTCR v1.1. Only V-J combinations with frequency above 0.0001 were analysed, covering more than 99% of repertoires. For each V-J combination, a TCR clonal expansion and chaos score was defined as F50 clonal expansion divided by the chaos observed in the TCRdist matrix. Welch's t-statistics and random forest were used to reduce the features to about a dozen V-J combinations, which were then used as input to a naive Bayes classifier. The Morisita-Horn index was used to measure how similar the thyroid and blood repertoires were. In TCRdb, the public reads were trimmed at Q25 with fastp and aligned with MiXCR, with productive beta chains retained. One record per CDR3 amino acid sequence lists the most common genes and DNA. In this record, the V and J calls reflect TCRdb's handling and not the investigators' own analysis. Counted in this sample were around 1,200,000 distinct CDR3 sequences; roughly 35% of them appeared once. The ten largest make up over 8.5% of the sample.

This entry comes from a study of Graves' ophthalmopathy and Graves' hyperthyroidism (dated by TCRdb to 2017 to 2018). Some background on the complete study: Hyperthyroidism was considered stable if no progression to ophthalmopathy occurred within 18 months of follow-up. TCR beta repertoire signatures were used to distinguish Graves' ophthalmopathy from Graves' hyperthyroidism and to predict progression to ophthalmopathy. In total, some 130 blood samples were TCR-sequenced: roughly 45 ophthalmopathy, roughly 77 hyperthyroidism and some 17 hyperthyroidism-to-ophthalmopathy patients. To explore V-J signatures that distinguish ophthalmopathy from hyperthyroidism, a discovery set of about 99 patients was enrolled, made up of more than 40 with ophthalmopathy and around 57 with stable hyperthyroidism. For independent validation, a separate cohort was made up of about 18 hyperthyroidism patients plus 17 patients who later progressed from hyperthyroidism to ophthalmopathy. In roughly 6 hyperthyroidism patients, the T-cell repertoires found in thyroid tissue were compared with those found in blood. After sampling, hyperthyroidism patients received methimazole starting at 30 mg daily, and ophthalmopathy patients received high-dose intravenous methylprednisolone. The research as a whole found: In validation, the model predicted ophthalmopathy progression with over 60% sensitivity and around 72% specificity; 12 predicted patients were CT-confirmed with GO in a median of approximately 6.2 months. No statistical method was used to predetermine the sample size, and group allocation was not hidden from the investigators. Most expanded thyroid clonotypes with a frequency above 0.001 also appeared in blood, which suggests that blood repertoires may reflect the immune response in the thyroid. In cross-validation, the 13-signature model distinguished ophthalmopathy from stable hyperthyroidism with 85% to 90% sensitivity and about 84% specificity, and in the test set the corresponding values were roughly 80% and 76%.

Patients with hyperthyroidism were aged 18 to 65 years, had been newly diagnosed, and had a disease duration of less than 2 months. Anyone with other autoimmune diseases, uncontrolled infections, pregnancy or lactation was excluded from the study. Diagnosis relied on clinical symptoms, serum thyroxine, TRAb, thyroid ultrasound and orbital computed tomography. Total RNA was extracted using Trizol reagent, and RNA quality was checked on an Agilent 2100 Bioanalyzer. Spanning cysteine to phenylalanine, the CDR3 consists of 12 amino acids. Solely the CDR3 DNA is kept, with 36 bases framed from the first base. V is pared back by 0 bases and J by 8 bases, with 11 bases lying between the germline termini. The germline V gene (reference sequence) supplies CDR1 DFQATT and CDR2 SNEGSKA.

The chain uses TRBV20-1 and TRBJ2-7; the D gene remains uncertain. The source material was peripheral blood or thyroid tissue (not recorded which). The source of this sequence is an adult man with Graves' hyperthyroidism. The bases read TGCAGTGCTAGAGATCCACAGTTTAAGCAGTACTTC. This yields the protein CSARDPQFKQYF.